This TCR beta chain was observed in a study of cytomegalovirus exposure and HLA in healthy donors. The CDR3 consists of 14 residues. Trimming removed 4 bases at V and 1 base at J, with 10 bases between. Germline-derived CDR1 and CDR2 are SGHAT and FQNNGV. To note about this clone: Its antigen remains unidentified.

13 Jbeta primers and 60 Vbeta primers were used for the PCR. Method: immunoSEQ multiplex PCR; TCRdb's copy keeps in-frame clones and lacks some. The sample lists around 110,000 clones; 70% to 85% were seen once. Study findings and constraints: A list of 150 to 200 TCR beta chains associated with cytomegalovirus was given. Presence/absence analyses assumed roughly uniform sequencing depth across donors, which may not hold. Reportedly, TCR beta sequences accurately predicted HLA-A and HLA-B alleles in most subjects.

Sequencing was performed on PBMCs. The chain joins TRBV11-2 to TRBJ1-1, with D possibly being TRBD1 (5 bases). This clonotype was obtained from a man aged 60-69 years in good health and CMV-seronegative. CDR3 loop: CASSYQGGNTEAFF. The CDR3 nucleotides are TGTGCCAGCAGCTACCAGGGAGGGAACACTGAAGCTTTCTTT.